The clone carrying this TCR beta chain was seen only once. This sample is part of a study of shared clonotypes between healthy human individuals. Across the whole study: There were three CD4 naive, three CD4 memory, two CD8 naive and one CD8 memory plates per donor.

V lost 5 bases and J lost 6, with 11 bases in between. In germline, CDR1 is SGHNT, CDR2 YENEEA. The CDR3 is made up of 12 amino acids. Only in-frame clones appear in the TCRdb table, and some are missing; sequencing was by immunoSEQ multiplex PCR. Altogether over a million clones are present, more than 95% being singletons, with the ten largest covering approximately 1%. The chain uses TRBV11-3 and TRBJ2-7, with D perhaps TRBD2 (6 bases). Sequenced: naive CD4+ T cells sorted from blood. The subset here: CD45RA+ positively selected. This TCR derives from a man under 40 in good health. The CDR3 reads CASSRQGGEQYF. In nucleotides, the CDR3 is TGTGCCAGCAGCCGCCAGGGAGGCGAGCAGTACTTC. Based on the CDR3 plus reference TRBV11-3 and TRBJ2-7, the full variable domain is EAGVVQSPRYKIIEKKQPVAFWCNPISGHNTLYWYLQNLGQGPELLIRYENEEAVDDSQLPKDRFSAERLKGVDSTLKIQPAELGDSAVYLCASSRQGGEQYFGPGTRLTVT.